A selection of T cell receptor beta chains follows, all from one sample in a study of tumor T cells in aggressive B-cell lymphoma. This table comes from immunoSEQ multiplex PCR, and its TCRdb copy is limited to in-frame clones, with some not included. The top ten hold about 2.9% of the sample, which has some 11,000 clones, about nine tenths seen once. The material sequenced was tumor tissue. Receptor source: an adult with diffuse large B cell lymphoma. Both conserved end residues are part of each CDR3. Each record gives: D gene, V gene, clone size, J gene, CDR3 DNA, CDR3 protein. A D gene is named only where the DNA matches it firmly. A row's size may be missing; if present it is once, few, many or a size class.

D: TRBD1; V: TRBV2; size: .; J: TRBJ2-7; DNA: TGTGCCAGCAGGATGGGACAGGCCTACGAGCAGTACTTC; CDR3: CASRMGQAYEQYF
D: .; V: TRBV11-3; size: .; J: TRBJ1-2; DNA: TGTGCCAGCAGCTTAGAGGTCGGGTCGAACGGCTACACCTTC; CDR3: CASSLEVGSNGYTF
D: .; V: TRBV7-3; size: .; J: TRBJ2-3; DNA: TGTGCCAGCAGCTTAGAGGCTAGCTTCACAGATACGCAGTATTTT; CDR3: CASSLEASFTDTQYF
D: TRBD1; V: TRBV10-3; size: .; J: TRBJ2-7; DNA: TGTGCCATCAGTGAGTCTCAGGGGACAGGCAGGGACGAGCAGTACTTC; CDR3: CAISESQGTGRDEQYF
D: .; V: TRBV11-2; size: once; J: TRBJ1-1; DNA: TGTGCCAGCAGCTTAGATCTCTGGCAGGCGGGGGAAGCTTTCTTT; CDR3: CASSLDLWQAGEAFF
D: TRBD1; V: TRBV2; size: .; J: TRBJ1-1; DNA: TGTGCCAGCAGGGTACAGGGGCGAGAGGCTGAAGCTTTCTTT; CDR3: CASRVQGREAEAFF
D: TRBD1; V: TRBV29-1; size: .; J: TRBJ2-3; DNA: TGCAGCGTTGAAGGATTGTGGGGACAGGGGTCCACAGATACGCAGTATTTT; CDR3: CSVEGLWGQGSTDTQYF
D: .; V: TRBV5-1; size: once; J: TRBJ2-7; DNA: TGCGCCAGCAGCTCGGGTAACTACGAGCAGTACTTC; CDR3: CASSSGNYEQYF
D: .; V: TRBV4-1; size: few; J: TRBJ1-5; DNA: TGCGCCAGCAGCCAAGATCAAGGGGCTGGGCAGCCCCAGCATTTT; CDR3: CASSQDQGAGQPQHF
D: .; V: TRBV10-3; size: .; J: TRBJ1-2; DNA: TGTGCCATCTGGAAGGGAGGCTATGGCTACACCTTC; CDR3: CAIWKGGYGYTF
D: TRBD1; V: TRBV4-1; size: .; J: TRBJ2-7; DNA: TGCGCCAGCAGCCTTCTACCGGGACAGGGTTCCCACGAGCAGTACTTC; CDR3: CASSLLPGQGSHEQYF
D: .; V: TRBV7-9; size: .; J: TRBJ2-5; DNA: TGTGCCAGCAGCTTAGTGGGAGACTCGCAAGAGACCCAGTACTTC; CDR3: CASSLVGDSQETQYF
D: TRBD2; V: TRBV2; size: .; J: TRBJ2-1; DNA: TGTGCCGGAAGCGGGGGGTCCTACAATGAGCAGTTCTTC; CDR3: CAGSGGSYNEQFF
D: TRBD1; V: TRBV6-1; size: .; J: TRBJ2-5; DNA: TGTGCCAGCAGTGGTGCAGGTGACAGGGGTTATCGTATGGAGACCCAGTACTTC; CDR3: CASSGAGDRGYRMETQYF
D: .; V: TRBV6-5; size: .; J: TRBJ2-7; DNA: TGTGCCAGCAGTGTATGGGAGAGCTCCTACGAGCAGTACTTC; CDR3: CASSVWESSYEQYF
D: TRBD1; V: TRBV5-4; size: .; J: TRBJ2-6; DNA: TGTGCCAGCCGCCCCGGGACAGGGGGTACTGGGGCCAACGTCCTGACTTTC; CDR3: CASRPGTGGTGANVLTF
D: .; V: TRBV7-8; size: once; J: TRBJ1-6; DNA: TGTGCCGGCAGCTTAGAAAGTACAGGCTATAATTCACCCCTCCACTTT; CDR3: CAGSLESTGYNSPLHF
D: TRBD2; V: TRBV9; size: .; J: TRBJ2-2; DNA: TGTGCCAGCAGCGCCTCTAGCGGGGGTCTCACCGGGGAGCTGTTTTTT; CDR3: CASSASSGGLTGELFF